The 16 T cell receptor beta chains presented below share a single source sample, sequenced in a study of T cells in Graves' hyperthyroidism and ophthalmopathy. Amplification targeted TCR beta CDR3 regions from RNA transcripts. With the HTBI primer set, the TCR CDR3 went through a first round of RT-PCR. MiXCR, run by TCRdb on the multiplex PCR reads, gives a single entry per CDR3 protein. The sample includes more than 550,000 distinct CDR3 sequences, roughly 17% of them seen just once. Sequencing was done on a sample of blood. These receptors were obtained from a man between 45 and 60 years old with Graves' hyperthyroidism.

This sequence joins TRBV7-8 and TRBJ2-1, with a possible D match to TRBD2 (5 bases). CDR3 size: 18 residues. Per the germline V gene, CDR1 is SGHVS and CDR2 is FQNEAQ. V gave up 2 bases and J gave up 2 bases, with 19 bases separating them. The CDR3 reads CASSLRQAAFGPYNEQFF. In nucleotides, the CDR3 is TGTGCCAGCAGCTTACGACAAGCGGCCTTTGGTCCCTACAATGAGCAGTTCTTC.

At least ten counts were recorded for this clonotype. This chain connects TRBV18 to TRBJ2-6; D is uncertain. This CDR3 is built from 14 residues. Trimming took off 2 bases at V and 3 bases at J, with 5 bases between the two ends. CDR1 and CDR2 (germline): KGHSH, LQKENI. CDR3 nucleotides: TGTGCCAGCTCACCAGGGGTTGGGGCCAACGTCCTGACTTTC. Protein sequence: CASSPGVGANVLTF.

V gene TRBV10-3 combines with J gene TRBJ2-7; perhaps TRBD2 as D (6 bases). Germline CDR1 reads ENHRY; CDR2 reads SYGVKD. The CDR3 has 14 residues. Trimming left V 0 bases short and J 1 base short, with 7 bases between. The CDR3 DNA sequence: TGTGCCATCAGTGAGTCCGGGGGTTCCTACGAGCAGTACTTC. This translates into CAISESGGSYEQYF.

This chain links TRBV6-1 with TRBJ2-7, with 12 bases aligning to TRBD2. V shed 4 bases, J shed 3 bases, and the junction held 7 bases outside the gene matches. The CDR3 sequence is 16 residues long. The V gene's germline CDR1 is MNHNS and CDR2 SASEGT. The CDR3 reads CASSGTSGAGGYEQYF. CDR3 DNA sequence: TGTGCCAGCAGTGGGACTAGCGGGGCAGGTGGCTACGAGCAGTACTTC.

This clonotype was recorded many times. The V call is TRBV12-3 or TRBV12-4, the J call TRBJ1-3; D is perhaps TRBD1 (5 bases). CDR3 length: 17 residues. V lost 5 bases and J lost 0, with 17 bases in between. CDR3 protein: CASSPPRGSPSGNTIYF. The DNA for the CDR3 is TGTGCCAGCAGTCCCCCCCGGGGCTCCCCCTCTGGAAACACCATATATTTT.

Many counts were recorded for this clonotype. The gene calls are TRBV11-2 and TRBJ2-1; TRBD2 might be the D (6 bases). V was shortened by 5 bases and J by 4 bases, with 15 bases between the two germline ends. The CDR3 runs 15 residues. Germline CDR1 reads SGHAT; CDR2 reads FQNNGV. DNA of the CDR3: TGTGCCAGCAGCCCCGAGGCGGGATCTTACAATGAGCAGTTCTTC. It codes for CASSPEAGSYNEQFF.

CDR3 DNA sequence: TGTGCCTGGAGTACAGGACCCCGAGTAGATACGCAGTATTTT. Translating it yields CAWSTGPRVDTQYF. The chain has TRBV30 and TRBJ2-3; TRBD1 is a possible D gene (5 bases). With 2 bases removed from V and 5 bases from J, the gap between germline ends came to 14 bases. There are 14 residues in the CDR3. Per the germline V gene, CDR1 is GTSNPN and CDR2 is SVGIG (reference sequence).

This clonotype appeared many times. The rearrangement joins TRBV29-1 to TRBJ2-3; possibly TRBD2 for D (6 bases). V lost 1 base and J lost 1, with 9 bases in between. Germline assignment: CDR1 SQVTM and CDR2 ANQGSEA. The CDR3 contains 14 residues. CDR3 coding DNA: TGCAGCGTTGAAGGGGAGGAGGGCACAGATACGCAGTATTTT. It codes for CSVEGEEGTDTQYF.

The sample holds many counts of this clonotype. The V call is TRBV7-9, the J call TRBJ2-7, with unresolved D. Germline CDR1 is SEHNR and CDR2 is FQNEAQ (reference sequence). The V and J ends lost 1 base and 5 bases respectively, with 12 bases between them. The CDR3 length is 14 residues. In DNA form, the CDR3 reads TGTGCCAGCAGCTTAGGGTATTTCGGTGACGAGCAGTACTTC. It specifies CASSLGYFGDEQYF. Full variable domain (outside the CDR3, taken from reference TRBV7-9 and TRBJ2-7): DTGVSQNPRHKITKRGQNVTFRCDPISEHNRLYWYRQTLGQGPEFLTYFQNEAQLEKSRLLSDRFSAERPKGSFSTLEIQRTEQGDSAMYLCASSLGYFGDEQYFGPGTRLTVT.

In its sample, this clonotype was seen many times. The V call is TRBV9, the J call TRBJ2-7; D ambiguous. Germline V lookup: CDR1 SGDLS, CDR2 YYNGEE. V was clipped by 0 bases and J by 0 bases, with 13 bases between them. There are 16 residues in the CDR3. CDR3 residues: CASSVEADASSYEQYF. CDR3 coding DNA: TGTGCCAGCAGCGTAGAGGCGGACGCAAGCTCCTACGAGCAGTACTTC.

The chain uses TRBV18 and TRBJ1-3; D is uncertain. The germline V and J ends were trimmed by 3 bases and 0 bases, with 12 bases remaining between them. The CDR3 consists of 16 residues. In germline, CDR1 is KGHSH, CDR2 LQKENI. For the CDR3, the DNA is TGTGCCAGCTCACCGAGATCTGACAACTCTGGAAACACCATATATTTT. Translated: CASSPRSDNSGNTIYF.

The rearrangement uses TRBV5-1 and TRBJ2-7, with D tentatively TRBD2 (5 bases). V was pared by 8 bases and J by 7 bases, with 19 bases between. This CDR3 contains 13 residues. Germline lookup yields CDR1 SGHRS and CDR2 YFSETQ. The CDR3 nucleotides read TGCGCCAGTACCGGGAATGGGTCTAGAGAGCAGTACTTC. This codes for CASTGNGSREQYF.

The chain employs TRBV7-8 and TRBJ1-4; 8 bases match TRBD1. The CDR3 has 15 amino acids. Germline CDR1 reads SGHVS; CDR2 reads FQNEAQ. V shed 3 bases, J shed 8 bases, and the junction held 8 bases outside the gene matches. The CDR3 bases are TGTGCCAGCAGCTTCTCCTTTGGGACAGGCGAAAAACTGTTTTTT. Residues: CASSFSFGTGEKLFF.

This clonotype appeared many times. The chain links TRBV12-3 or TRBV12-4 to TRBJ2-3; 7 bases line up with TRBD1. Trimming at V came to 6 bases and at J to 4 bases, leaving 16 bases not matched to a gene. This CDR3 comprises 17 residues. The CDR3 spells CASRAGTAIRRADTQYF. The CDR3 nucleotides read TGTGCCAGCAGAGCCGGGACAGCTATTCGCCGGGCAGATACGCAGTATTTT.

This clonotype was recorded many times. The V and J genes are TRBV6-2 or TRBV6-3 and TRBJ2-1, with 7 bases lining up with TRBD2. The germline V gene encodes CDR1 MNHEY and CDR2 SVGEGT. The CDR3 runs 15 residues. V gave up 4 bases and J gave up 2 bases; unmatched junction bases: 5. CDR3 nucleotides: TGTGCCAGCAGTTCACAGCGGGGAACCTACAATGAGCAGTTCTTC. It translates to CASSSQRGTYNEQFF.

This clonotype was counted many times. V usage is TRBV6-1 and J usage is TRBJ1-5, with D hard to call. Trimming stripped 3 bases from V and 2 bases from J, with 8 bases between. The CDR3 is made up of 14 amino acids. Germline V gives CDR1 MNHNS, CDR2 SASEGT. The CDR3 nucleotides read TGTGCCAGCAGTGAGAGAACAGGCAATCAGCCCCAGCATTTT. Translating gives CASSERTGNQPQHF.